This TCR beta chain comes out of a study of T-cell reconstitution after alpha-beta-depleted transplantation in children. Points from the study as a whole: Where alpha-beta T cells came from about two months after transplant was reportedly several hundred expanded graft clones. High day-60 TCRbeta diversity in some patients came from surviving recipient T cells and thymic progenitors. After one year, T-cell counts and TCRbeta diversity mostly came from new T cells.

This CDR3 region has 17 residues. V gave up 3 bases and J gave up 7 bases, with 22 bases separating them. Germline assignment: CDR1 SGHRS and CDR2 YFSETQ. The table lists this clonotype with many counts. Its antigen is still unknown. Using unique molecular identifiers, the investigators prepared the TCRbeta library. TCRdb itself ran the PCR reads through MiXCR, one entry per CDR3 protein. The sample records 200,000 or so distinct CDR3 sequences, 5% to 6.5% being singletons. This clonotype was sampled from a girl under three years old with combined immunodeficiency, due to receive a stem cell transplant. The material was PBMCs, obtained before TCRalphabeta/CD19-depleted stem cell transplant. The chain links TRBV5-1 to TRBJ2-2, with TRBD2 as a possible D gene (7 bases). The CDR3 DNA follows: TGCGCCAGCAGCTCCCCGTGGGCGGGGGCCGTGCACGGGGAGCTGTTTTTT. Its translation is CASSSPWAGAVHGELFF.